This TCR beta chain stems from a study of T cells after yellow fever vaccination. Study conclusions and caveats: Weaker overall, the secondary response nonetheless peaked faster (day 5 versus 15). Clonotypes shared by both compartments, CD4 and CD8, made up a small share.

The CDR3 consists of 13 residues. Trimming took off 3 bases at V and 3 bases at J, with 8 bases between the two ends. Germline V gene data show CDR1 as SGHRS and CDR2 as YFSETQ. Universal primer sites and UMIs were introduced during 5'RACE template-switching synthesis of TCR cDNA. Via MiXCR, TCRdb re-called the 5' RACE reads, giving one row per CDR3 protein. The sample lists approximately 90,000 distinct CDR3 sequences, roughly 15% occurring once. Material: CD8+ T cells not binding an NS4B(214-222) dextramer, sorted from PBMCs, obtained about 20 days after the first yellow fever vaccination. The clonotype was recovered from a man aged 18 to 29 who received the YFV17D yellow fever vaccine. The V gene is TRBV5-1, the J gene TRBJ2-3, with D unclear. This CDR3 is CASSYLGTDTQYF. In DNA, the CDR3 is TGCGCCAGCAGCTATCTCGGAACAGATACGCAGTATTTT. The full variable domain, completed using reference TRBV5-1 and TRBJ2-3, is KAGVTQTPRYLIKTRGQQVTLSCSPISGHRSVSWYQQTPGQGLQFLFEYFSETQRNKGNFPGRFSGRQFSNSRSEMNVSTLELGDSALYLCASSYLGTDTQYFGPGTRLTVL.